A selection of T cell receptor beta chains follows, all from one sample in a study of T cell responses to AZD1222 COVID-19 vaccine. Assay used: immunoSEQ multiplex PCR; TCRdb lists only in-frame clones, some missing. The sample includes 150,000 or so clones, 90% to 95% of them seen just once. Sequencing used peripheral blood, obtained on day 0 of AZD1222 vaccination. The receptors were gathered from an adult in good health. The CDR3 runs from the conserved cysteine through the conserved F or W. The order of the fields is V gene, J gene, clone size, D gene, CDR3 DNA, CDR3 protein. The D gene is left open where the match is weak. Clone size is shown for a subset of rows, as once, few, many or a class of expanded clone.

>TRBV7-8|TRBJ2-1|-|-
TGTGCCAGCAGCTTAGGTATTGGAACCGCCCGGGGTGAGCAGTTCTTC
CASSLGIGTARGEQFF
>TRBV10-3|TRBJ2-1|-|TRBD2
TGTGCCATCAGTGAGTCGGGGAACGGGAGGGAGCAGTTCTTC
CAISESGNGREQFF
>TRBV5-4|TRBJ2-7|once|TRBD2
TGTGCCAGCAGCCCCGTTAGCGGGAGGGCCGATCACGAGCAGTACTTC
CASSPVSGRADHEQYF
>TRBV6-1|TRBJ1-4|-|-
TGTGCCAGCCGTGACAGCAATGAAAAACTGTTTTTT
CASRDSNEKLFF
>TRBV18|TRBJ2-5|-|-
TGTGCCAGCTCACCTGGGGAGACCCAGTACTTC
CASSPGETQYF
>TRBV5-8|TRBJ2-7|-|TRBD2
TGTGCCAGCAGCCATAGCGGGCGCGCAGCCTACTCCTACGAGCAGTACTTC
CASSHSGRAAYSYEQYF
>TRBV5-1|TRBJ1-2|-|-
TGCGCCAGCAGCGGGCGCTCCCAGGGAGGCTATGGCTACACCTTC
CASSGRSQGGYGYTF
>TRBV7-9|TRBJ2-3|-|-
TGTGCCAGCAGCCCCAGGGGCTCCCGAACAGATACGCAGTATTTT
CASSPRGSRTDTQYF
>TRBV12-3/TRBV12-4|TRBJ1-3|-|-
TGTGCCAGCAGTTTGGGTGGAAACACCATATATTTT
CASSLGGNTIYF
>TRBV2|TRBJ2-4|-|TRBD1
TGTGCCAGCAGGGGACGACAGGGGGCTAATCAATTGACGCAATACTTC
CASRGRQGANQLTQYF
>TRBV12-3/TRBV12-4|TRBJ2-5|-|-
TGTGCCAGCAGTTTAGGCGGGCGGACCCAGTACTTC
CASSLGGRTQYF
>TRBV19|TRBJ1-5|-|TRBD1
TGTGCCAGTAGTATGGACAGGGTGAGACAGCCCCAGCATTTT
CASSMDRVRQPQHF
>TRBV2|TRBJ2-7|-|-
TGTGCCAGCACCGTTGGGGGCAGTAGGTCCTACGAGCAGTACTTC
CASTVGGSRSYEQYF
>TRBV19|TRBJ1-2|-|TRBD1
TGTGCCAGTAGTATAGGACAGGGGGCCCATGGCTACACCTTC
CASSIGQGAHGYTF
>TRBV11-2|TRBJ2-7|few|-
TGTGCCAGCAGCCCCGGGCGGGGTGCCTACGAGCAGTACTTC
CASSPGRGAYEQYF
>TRBV5-1|TRBJ2-3|-|-
TGCGCCAGCAGCTTGGGGTTCGGGCCAGATACGCAGTATTTT
CASSLGFGPDTQYF
>TRBV7-8|TRBJ2-2|once|TRBD2
TGTGCCAGCAGCTCGACTAGCGGGGGCATCACCGGGGAGCTGTTTTTT
CASSSTSGGITGELFF
>TRBV29-1|TRBJ2-3|once|TRBD2
TGCAGCGTTGGTTCGTTGGGAGGGAATACGCAGTATTTT
CSVGSLGGNTQYF
>TRBV6-5|TRBJ2-1|-|TRBD1
TGTGCCAGCGGGATGACAGGGGGGTATGAGCAGTTCTTC
CASGMTGGYEQFF
>TRBV5-1|TRBJ1-1|few|-
TGCGCCAGCAGCTTGGCGGGCCCGACTCCGAACACTGAAGCTTTCTTT
CASSLAGPTPNTEAFF
>TRBV19|TRBJ1-4|-|TRBD1
TGTGCCAGTAGTAAGGGACAGATAAATGAAAAACTGTTTTTT
CASSKGQINEKLFF
>TRBV2|TRBJ2-1|-|TRBD1
TGTGCCAGCAGTGATGAGGGACAGGCAAGCAATGAGCAGTTCTTC
CASSDEGQASNEQFF
>TRBV3-1/TRBV3-2|TRBJ2-7|-|-
TGTGCCAGCAGCCGAACCGGGACAAATTACGAGCAGTACTTC
CASSRTGTNYEQYF
>TRBV9|TRBJ2-2|-|-
TGTGCCAGCAGCGTACGGGTCGACACCGGGGAGCTGTTTTTT
CASSVRVDTGELFF
>TRBV11-2|TRBJ1-1|-|-
TGTGCCAGCAGCTTAGTCCTTGGTTTCGGGGACAAGGCTTTCTTT
CASSLVLGFGDKAFF
>TRBV19|TRBJ1-5|-|-
TGTGCCAGTAGTATAGGCGCCCCAGTCCGCAATCAGCCCCAGCATTTT
CASSIGAPVRNQPQHF
>TRBV24-1|TRBJ2-2|-|-
TGTGCCACCAGTGACGCCGACAGCTACACCGGGGAGCTGTTTTTT
CATSDADSYTGELFF
>TRBV11-2|TRBJ2-7|-|TRBD1
TGTGCCAGCAGCTTCGGGACAGGTTCCCACGAGCAGTACTTC
CASSFGTGSHEQYF
>TRBV3-1/TRBV3-2|TRBJ2-7|-|-
TGTGCCAGCAGCCAAGTCGGCTACGAGCAGTACTTC
CASSQVGYEQYF
>TRBV27|TRBJ2-1|-|TRBD2
TGTGCCAGCAGTCTTCTCTCCCGGCTAGCGGGAGGCCAGAATGAGCAGTTCTTC
CASSLLSRLAGGQNEQFF
>TRBV30|TRBJ2-7|-|-
TGTGCCTGGAGTCTCCTTGGCGACGAGCAGTACTTC
CAWSLLGDEQYF
>TRBV7-2|TRBJ2-1|-|TRBD2
TGTGCCAGCAGCCACGGGACTAGCGGGAGGCGCCTCGGCAATGAGCAGTTCTTC
CASSHGTSGRRLGNEQFF
>TRBV10-3|TRBJ2-5|once|-
TGTGCCATCAGTGAGTCGGAAGAGACCCAGTACTTC
CAISESEETQYF
>TRBV7-2|TRBJ2-5|once|TRBD1
TGTGCCACTGGGACAGGGATTAAAGAGACCCAGTACTTC
CATGTGIKETQYF
>TRBV30|TRBJ1-2|-|-
TGTGCCTGGAGTGGTGGGTTGGGGCGCTATGGCTACACCTTC
CAWSGGLGRYGYTF
>TRBV5-1|TRBJ1-1|-|TRBD1
TGCGCCAGCAGCCAGGACAGGGGTAACACTGAAGCTTTCTTT
CASSQDRGNTEAFF
>TRBV2|TRBJ2-1|-|TRBD1
TGTGCCAGCAGTGGTGGTCTCAGGGGGTTGTCCTACAATGAGCAGTTCTTC
CASSGGLRGLSYNEQFF
>TRBV6-4|TRBJ2-7|-|TRBD2
TGTGCCAGCAGTGTAAGAAGCGGGGACGTTTACGAGCAGTACTTC
CASSVRSGDVYEQYF
>TRBV27|TRBJ1-2|-|-
TGTGCCAGCAGTTCCTCCCCCCCAGTCTATGGCTACACCTTC
CASSSSPPVYGYTF
>TRBV19|TRBJ1-5|-|-
TGTGCCAGTCGTAACGGGGGGGGGACACATCAGCCCCAGCATTTT
CASRNGGGTHQPQHF
>TRBV7-2|TRBJ1-6|-|TRBD1
TGTGCCAGCAGCACCCTCGGGACAGGGTCCAATTCACCCCTCCACTTT
CASSTLGTGSNSPLHF
>TRBV18|TRBJ2-7|-|TRBD1
TGTGCCAGCTCACCACGACAGGGGCTTAATTACGAGCAGTACTTC
CASSPRQGLNYEQYF
>TRBV6-5|TRBJ2-3|-|-
TGTGCCAGCAGTAGCCCCCGCCTGGGCACAGATACGCAGTATTTT
CASSSPRLGTDTQYF
>TRBV19|TRBJ1-2|once|-
TGTGCCAGTAGAGGGGTGGGCACCGACTATGGCTACACCTTC
CASRGVGTDYGYTF
>TRBV19|TRBJ1-4|-|TRBD1
TGTGCCAGTAGTATTGGAGACAGGGCAACTAATGAAAAACTGTTTTTT
CASSIGDRATNEKLFF
>TRBV4-1|TRBJ1-1|-|-
TGCGCCAGCAGCCCTTTAGGGGGTTACACTGAAGCTTTCTTT
CASSPLGGYTEAFF
>TRBV29-1|TRBJ1-2|-|-
TGCAGCGTTGAAAAGGGCACCTATGGCTACACCTTC
CSVEKGTYGYTF
>TRBV5-1|TRBJ1-2|-|TRBD1
TGCGCCAGCAGCTTGGAAGGGGACAGGGACTATGGCTACACCTTC
CASSLEGDRDYGYTF
>TRBV14|TRBJ2-3|-|-
TGTGCCAGCAGCCGTCGACAGTCACGGAACACAGATACGCAGTATTTT
CASSRRQSRNTDTQYF
>TRBV5-4|TRBJ2-4|-|-
TGTGCCAGCAGCTTTAAGGGCATAGACATTCAGTACTTC
CASSFKGIDIQYF
>TRBV6-1|TRBJ1-1|few|-
TGTGCCAGCAGTGAAGGAAGCACTGAAGCTTTCTTT
CASSEGSTEAFF